This T cell receptor beta chain was obtained from a study of T cell changes during pregnancy in multiple sclerosis. Produced via immunoSEQ multiplex PCR; TCRdb's table is partial and in-frame only. The sample comprises about 26,000 clones, roughly nine tenths of which are singletons, and roughly 17% rests with the top ten. Sequences were derived from CD8+ T cells from peripheral blood mononuclear cells, sampled in the second trimester of pregnancy. The TCR was taken from a female donor with multiple sclerosis, enrolled in a pregnancy study.

CDR3 bases: TGTGCCAGCAGCGTAGCCCCCGGAGGTAGCAAAGTATGTGAGCAGTTCTTC. Protein sequence: CASSVAPGGSKVCEQFF. The chain joins TRBV9 to TRBJ2-1; D is perhaps TRBD2 (5 bases). This CDR3 is built from 17 residues. The V gene's germline CDR1 is SGDLS and CDR2 YYNGEE. The V end was cut by 0 bases, the J end by 9 bases, with 22 bases between.